This T cell receptor beta chain was found in a study of cytomegalovirus exposure and HLA in healthy donors. Overall study findings and caveats: A later analysis appeared to link common viral pathogens to several of the most significant clusters. A later analysis linked a missense DCLRE1C variant to TCR beta V- and J-gene trimming. Sequences of the TCR beta chain were said to predict the HLA-A and HLA-B alleles of most subjects accurately.

In the PCR, 60 Vbeta and 13 Jbeta primers were used. Method: immunoSEQ multiplex PCR; TCRdb's copy keeps in-frame clones and lacks some. The table records over 85,000 clones, 75% to 90% of them present only once. V was clipped by 9 bases and J by 3 bases; unmatched bases: 9. In germline, CDR1 is SNHLY, CDR2 FYNNEI. The CDR3 loop spans 15 amino acids. This clone has just one count. Its antigen is not identified. The chain is built from TRBV2 and TRBJ1-1; 11 bases match TRBD1. This clonotype originated in a man in his forties or fifties in good health and CMV-seronegative. The sample consisted of PBMCs. The CDR3 nucleotides read TGTGCCAGTCGACCCGGACAGGGGGCTCACACTGAAGCTTTCTTT. This sequence encodes CASRPGQGAHTEAFF. The variable domain in full, completed from reference TRBV2 and TRBJ1-1, reads EPEVTQTPSHQVTQMGQEVILRCVPISNHLYFYWYRQILGQKVEFLVSFYNNEISEKSEIFDDQFSVERPDGSNFTLKIRSTKLEDSAMYFCASRPGQGAHTEAFFGQGTRLTVV.